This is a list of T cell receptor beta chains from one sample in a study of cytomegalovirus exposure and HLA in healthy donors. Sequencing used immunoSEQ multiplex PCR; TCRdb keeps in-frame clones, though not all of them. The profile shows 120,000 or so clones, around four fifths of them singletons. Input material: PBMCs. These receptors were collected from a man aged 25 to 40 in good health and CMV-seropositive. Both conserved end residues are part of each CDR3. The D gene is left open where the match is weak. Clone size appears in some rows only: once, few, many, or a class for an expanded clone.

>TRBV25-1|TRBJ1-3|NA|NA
TGTGCCAGCAGTGAATGGGGGGGGAATAGTGGAAACACCATATATTTT
CASSEWGGNSGNTIYF
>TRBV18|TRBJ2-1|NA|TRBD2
TGTGCCAGCTCACCAAACCCTACTAGCGGTTCCTACAATGAGCAGTTCTTC
CASSPNPTSGSYNEQFF
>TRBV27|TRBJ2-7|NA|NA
TGTGCCAGCAGTTTTACCGGGAGCTACGAGCAGTACTTC
CASSFTGSYEQYF
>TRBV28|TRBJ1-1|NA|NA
TGTGCCAGCAGTACATATACAGGGAGATACACTGAAGCTTTCTTT
CASSTYTGRYTEAFF
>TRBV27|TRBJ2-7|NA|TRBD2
TGTGCCAGCAGGCCGGGACTAGCTTACGAGCAGTACTTC
CASRPGLAYEQYF
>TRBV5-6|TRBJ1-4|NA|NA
TGTGCCAGCAGCGTGTCTTCAGGGTATTCTGGTGAAAAACTGTTTTTT
CASSVSSGYSGEKLFF
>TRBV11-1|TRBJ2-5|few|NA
TGTGCCAGCAGCTTTCGGGGTACAGGGTGGGTCCAAGAGACCCAGTACTTC
CASSFRGTGWVQETQYF
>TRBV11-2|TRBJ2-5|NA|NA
TGTGCCAGCAGGCCCTTGACTAGTCAAGAGACCCAGTACTTC
CASRPLTSQETQYF
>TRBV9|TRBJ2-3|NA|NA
TGTGCCAGCAGCGTGAGGCCAGGGCTTACAGATACGCAGTATTTT
CASSVRPGLTDTQYF
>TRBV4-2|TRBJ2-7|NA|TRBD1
TGTGCCAGCAGCCAAGAGGGCGGGACAGGCTACGAGCAGTACTTC
CASSQEGGTGYEQYF
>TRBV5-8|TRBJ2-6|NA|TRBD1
TGTGCCAGCAGCAGGACCACAGGGGGTGGATCTGGGGCCAACGTCCTGACTTTC
CASSRTTGGGSGANVLTF
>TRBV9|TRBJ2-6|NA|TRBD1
TGTGCCAGCAGAACGGACAGGTTGAGCTCTGGGGCCAACGTCCTGACTTTC
CASRTDRLSSGANVLTF
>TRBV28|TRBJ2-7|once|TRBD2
TGTGCCAGCAGGGCCGGGACTAGCGGGAGGGACGAGCAGTACTTC
CASRAGTSGRDEQYF
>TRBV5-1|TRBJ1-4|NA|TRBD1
TGCGCCAGCAGCTTGCGGCTAGGACAGGGAGGTGAAAAACTGTTTTTT
CASSLRLGQGGEKLFF
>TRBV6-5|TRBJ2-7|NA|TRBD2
TGTGCCAGCAGAAATAGCGGGAGGGCATACGAGCAGTACTTC
CASRNSGRAYEQYF
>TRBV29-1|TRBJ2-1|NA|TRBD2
TGCAGCGTTAGCGGACTAGCGGGGAAATACAATGAGCAGTTCTTC
CSVSGLAGKYNEQFF